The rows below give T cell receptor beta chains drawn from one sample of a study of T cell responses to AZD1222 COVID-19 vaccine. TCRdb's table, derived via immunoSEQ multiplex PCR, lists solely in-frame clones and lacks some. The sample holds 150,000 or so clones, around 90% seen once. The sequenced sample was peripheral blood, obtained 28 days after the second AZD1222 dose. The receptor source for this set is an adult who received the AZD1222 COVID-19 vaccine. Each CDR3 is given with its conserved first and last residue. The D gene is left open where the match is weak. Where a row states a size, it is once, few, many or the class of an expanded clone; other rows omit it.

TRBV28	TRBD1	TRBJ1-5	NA	TGTGCCAGCAGTGAACCAGGGGGTGGCCAGCCCCAGCATTTT	CASSEPGGGQPQHF
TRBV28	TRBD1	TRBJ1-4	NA	TGTGCCAGCAGTTCACAGGGGGCGGAAGGAACTAATGAAAAACTGTTTTTT	CASSSQGAEGTNEKLFF
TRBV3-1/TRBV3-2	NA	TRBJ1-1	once	TGTGCCAGCAATTCGCGACACCGGGACACTGAAGCTTTCTTT	CASNSRHRDTEAFF
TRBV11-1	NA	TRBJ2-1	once	TGTGCCAGCAGCTTGAGGCAGGATGAGCAGTTCTTC	CASSLRQDEQFF
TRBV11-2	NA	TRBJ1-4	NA	TGTGCCAGCAGCCACAGGGTTGCTAATGAAAAACTGTTTTTT	CASSHRVANEKLFF
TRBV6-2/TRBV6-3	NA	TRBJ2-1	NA	TGTGCCAGCAGTCTCGGGTACAATGAGCAGTTCTTC	CASSLGYNEQFF
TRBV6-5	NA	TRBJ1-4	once	TGTGCCAGCAGTCAACAGGTTAATGAAAAACTGTTTTTT	CASSQQVNEKLFF
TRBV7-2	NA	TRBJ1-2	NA	TGTGCCAGCGGACCTGGCTACACCTTC	CASGPGYTF
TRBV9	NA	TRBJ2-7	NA	TGTGCCAGCAGCGTAGGCTGGCTTTCCTACGAGCAGTACTTC	CASSVGWLSYEQYF
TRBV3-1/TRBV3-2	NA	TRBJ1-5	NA	TGTGCCAGCAGCCACTCAATGGGGCGTCCCGTAGGGCCCCAGCATTTT	CASSHSMGRPVGPQHF
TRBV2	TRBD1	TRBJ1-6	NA	TGTGCCAGCAGTATTCAACAGGGGTATAATTCACCCCTCCACTTT	CASSIQQGYNSPLHF
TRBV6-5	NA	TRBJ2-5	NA	TGTGCTACTAGCTACCAAGAGACCCAGTACTTC	CATSYQETQYF
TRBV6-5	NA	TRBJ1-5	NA	TGTGCCAGCAGTTATGAAAGGGTCGGCCAGCCCCAGCATTTT	CASSYERVGQPQHF
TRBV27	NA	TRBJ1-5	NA	TGTGCCACCGCCGGGAGTAATAGCAATCAGCCCCAGCATTTT	CATAGSNSNQPQHF
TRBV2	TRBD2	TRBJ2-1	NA	TGTGCCAGCAGTGAAGCGCCGGGACTAGCGGGGGGCAACCAGTTCTTC	CASSEAPGLAGGNQFF
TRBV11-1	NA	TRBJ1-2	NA	TGTGCCAGCAGCTTTGCAGGGGAACACTATGGCTACACCTTC	CASSFAGEHYGYTF
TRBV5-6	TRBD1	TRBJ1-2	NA	TGTGCCAGCAGCCAGGACAGGAACTATGGCTACACCTTC	CASSQDRNYGYTF
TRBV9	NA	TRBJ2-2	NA	TGTGCCAGCAGCGTTTTTCCCGGGGAGCTGTTTTTT	CASSVFPGELFF
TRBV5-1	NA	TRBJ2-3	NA	TGCGCCAGCAATACAGGGTACACAGATACGCAGTATTTT	CASNTGYTDTQYF
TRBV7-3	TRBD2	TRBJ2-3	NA	TGTGCCAGCAGCCCCAGCGGGGGGGTCACAGATACGCAGTATTTT	CASSPSGGVTDTQYF
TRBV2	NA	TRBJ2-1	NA	TGTGCCAGCAGTGTAACAGGACACGGCATCGAGCAGTTCTTC	CASSVTGHGIEQFF
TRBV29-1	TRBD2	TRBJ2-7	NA	TGCAGCGTTGAAGGACTAGCGGGGGGCCCGCCCTACGAGCAGTACTTC	CSVEGLAGGPPYEQYF
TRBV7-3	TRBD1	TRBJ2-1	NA	TGTGCCAGCAGCGCCGGGACAGCATTCAATGAGCAGTTCTTC	CASSAGTAFNEQFF
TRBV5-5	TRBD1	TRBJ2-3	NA	TGTGCCAGCAGCACGAGCCTGGGGGTGGGACAGGGGTATTTT	CASSTSLGVGQGYF